This is a list of T cell receptor beta chains from one sample in a study of siplizumab effects on memory and regulatory T cells. Produced via immunoSEQ multiplex PCR; TCRdb's table is partial and in-frame only. Seen here are more than 85,000 clones, just under 95% observed once, and the top ten hold 1% to 1.5%. The specimen was CD4+ T cells sorted from blood. All receptors come from a human donor in good health. Both conserved end residues are part of each CDR3. A D gene is named only where the DNA matches it firmly. Clone size is given for some rows only: seen once, a few or many times, or a class if the clone is expanded.

>TRBV11-2|TRBJ1-2|-|-
CASSLAAGGNYGYTF
TGTGCCAGCAGCTTAGCGGCTGGAGGGAACTATGGCTACACCTTC
>TRBV5-1|TRBJ1-3|-|-
CASSLLSPGGSGNTIYF
TGCGCCAGCAGCTTGTTGTCCCCTGGGGGGTCTGGAAACACCATATATTTT
>TRBV5-1|TRBJ2-7|-|TRBD2
CASSLGASGLYEQYF
TGCGCCAGCAGCTTGGGGGCTAGCGGGCTTTACGAGCAGTACTTC
>TRBV5-5|TRBJ2-5|once|-
CASSLDGQETQYF
TGTGCCAGCAGCTTGGACGGCCAAGAGACCCAGTACTTC
>TRBV5-6|TRBJ2-1|once|-
CASSLSSHQLYNEQFF
TGTGCCAGCAGCCTCTCCTCCCACCAATTATACAATGAGCAGTTCTTC
>TRBV27|TRBJ2-2|once|-
CASSLGRLDTGELFF
TGTGCCAGCAGTTTGGGAAGGTTGGACACCGGGGAGCTGTTTTTT
>TRBV5-1|TRBJ1-1|-|-
CASSFSTAGGNTEAFF
TGCGCCAGCAGCTTTTCGACAGCCGGCGGGAACACTGAAGCTTTCTTT
>TRBV5-1|TRBJ1-1|-|TRBD1
CASSLGDRVTEAFF
TGCGCCAGCAGCTTGGGGGACAGGGTGACTGAAGCTTTCTTT
>TRBV13|TRBJ2-5|-|-
CASRPFRTVRREETQYF
TGTGCCAGCAGACCTTTCAGGACAGTTCGGAGGGAAGAGACCCAGTACTTC
>TRBV7-9|TRBJ1-2|-|-
CASSLSTPASYTF
TGTGCCAGCAGCTTATCAACTCCGGCAAGCTACACCTTC
>TRBV6-6|TRBJ2-3|-|-
CASSYPPVDTQYF
TGTGCCAGCAGTTACCCTCCTGTAGATACGCAGTATTTT
>TRBV6-5|TRBJ1-6|few|-
CASSYGGSYNSPLHF
TGTGCCAGCAGTTACGGAGGGTCCTATAATTCACCCCTCCACTTT
>TRBV5-1|TRBJ2-7|-|TRBD2
CASSPNSGSPNYEQYF
TGCGCCAGCAGCCCAAATAGCGGGAGCCCCAACTACGAGCAGTACTTC
>TRBV9|TRBJ2-3|-|-
CASNSDTDTQYF
TGTGCCAGCAACAGCGACACAGATACGCAGTATTTT
>TRBV18|TRBJ1-5|-|TRBD1
CASSPYGQGMSNQPQHF
TGTGCCAGCTCACCATACGGACAGGGGATGAGCAATCAGCCCCAGCATTTT
>TRBV9|TRBJ2-3|once|TRBD2
CASSARGGTSTDTQYF
TGTGCCAGCAGCGCGCGGGGGGGTACTAGCACAGATACGCAGTATTTT
>TRBV5-4|TRBJ2-3|few|-
CASSSSGRNTDTQYF
TGTGCCAGCAGCTCATCGGGCAGGAACACAGATACGCAGTATTTT
>TRBV11-2|TRBJ2-5|-|-
CASSLGPQETQYF
TGTGCCAGCAGCCTCGGACCTCAAGAGACCCAGTACTTC
>TRBV6-5|TRBJ2-7|-|-
CASSPRRSYEQYF
TGTGCCAGCAGCCCCCGCCGCTCCTACGAGCAGTACTTC
>TRBV6-5|TRBJ1-1|-|-
CASMSPGAVTEAFF
TGTGCCAGCATGAGTCCAGGGGCGGTCACTGAAGCTTTCTTT
>TRBV20-1|TRBJ2-3|-|-
CSAPYLDTQYF
TGCAGTGCTCCCTACCTAGATACGCAGTATTTT
>TRBV9|TRBJ2-1|-|-
CASSVSGNEQFF
TGTGCCAGCAGCGTAAGTGGGAATGAGCAGTTCTTC
>TRBV7-9|TRBJ1-4|-|TRBD1
CASSHRQGRANEKLFF
TGTGCCAGCAGCCATCGACAGGGGAGGGCTAATGAAAAACTGTTTTTT
>TRBV6-1|TRBJ1-5|-|TRBD1
CASSVEGGPQPQHF
TGTGCCAGCAGTGTCGAAGGGGGCCCTCAGCCCCAGCATTTT
>TRBV5-4|TRBJ1-2|-|-
CASSPPASNYGYTF
TGTGCCAGCAGCCCCCCCGCCTCAAACTATGGCTACACCTTC
>TRBV7-2|TRBJ1-2|-|-
CASSLARRGQDYGYTF
TGTGCCAGCAGCTTAGCCCGTCGCGGGCAGGACTATGGCTACACCTTC
>TRBV18|TRBJ1-1|-|TRBD1
CASSAKGAGNTEAFF
TGTGCCAGCTCAGCCAAGGGGGCCGGGAACACTGAAGCTTTCTTT
>TRBV6-4|TRBJ2-3|-|-
CASSGLSTDTQYF
TGTGCCAGCAGCGGTCTCAGCACAGATACGCAGTATTTT
>TRBV7-9|TRBJ2-3|-|TRBD1
CASSLGTGTDTQYF
TGTGCCAGCAGCTTAGGGACAGGGACAGATACGCAGTATTTT
>TRBV5-1|TRBJ1-2|once|TRBD1
CASSQPQGVADGYTF
TGCGCCAGCAGCCAGCCGCAGGGGGTTGCAGATGGCTACACCTTC
>TRBV7-2|TRBJ2-7|-|-
CASSPRTFYEQYF
TGTGCCAGCAGCCCCAGGACGTTCTACGAGCAGTACTTC
>TRBV2|TRBJ1-1|once|TRBD1
CASGTGNTEAFF
TGTGCCAGCGGGACAGGCAACACTGAAGCTTTCTTT
>TRBV19|TRBJ2-2|-|-
CASSIAGYTGELFF
TGTGCCAGTAGTATAGCCGGTTACACCGGGGAGCTGTTTTTT
>TRBV5-5|TRBJ2-2|-|TRBD1
CASSLRTGHTGELFF
TGTGCCAGCAGCTTGAGGACAGGGCACACCGGGGAGCTGTTTTTT
>TRBV11-3|TRBJ1-3|-|-
CASSFAGPFGNTIYF
TGTGCCAGCAGCTTTGCAGGTCCTTTTGGAAACACCATATATTTT
>TRBV5-1|TRBJ2-7|-|TRBD1
CASSLGTDNSYEQYF
TGCGCCAGCAGCTTAGGGACAGACAACTCCTACGAGCAGTACTTC
>TRBV5-1|TRBJ1-1|-|TRBD1
CASSLDGQGGTEAFF
TGCGCCAGCAGCTTGGATGGACAGGGGGGCACTGAAGCTTTCTTT
>TRBV25-1|TRBJ2-6|-|-
CASSFGRGNSGANVLTF
TGTGCCAGCAGTTTTGGCAGGGGCAACTCTGGGGCCAACGTCCTGACTTTC
>TRBV27|TRBJ2-7|few|-
CASSYATQRGNEQYF
TGTGCCAGCAGTTATGCCACCCAGAGAGGAAACGAGCAGTACTTC
>TRBV7-9|TRBJ1-3|-|-
CASRHDRSGNTIYF
TGTGCCAGCAGACACGACAGATCCGGAAACACCATATATTTT